One sample yielded the 27 T cell receptor beta chains listed below, sequenced in a study of control samples from healthy donors and cancer patients. TCRdb keeps only in-frame clones here, not all; method: immunoSEQ multiplex PCR. The sample has roughly 130,000 clones, just under 95% seen once. Material for sequencing was blood. The receptors stem from a man aged 25 to 40 in good health.

J is TRBJ1-1 and V is TRBV25-1; 8 bases line up with TRBD1. V dropped 8 bases and J dropped 5; count of bases not matched to a gene: 7. There are 13 residues in the CDR3. Germline V gene sequence: CDR1 MGHDK, CDR2 SYGVNS. CDR3 in amino acids: CASATGGGTEAFF. The CDR3 bases are TGTGCCAGCGCTACAGGGGGTGGGACTGAAGCTTTCTTT. The full variable domain, completed using reference TRBV25-1 and TRBJ1-1, is EADIYQTPRYLVIGTGKKITLECSQTMGHDKMYWYQQDPGMELHLIHYSYGVNSTEKGDLSSESTVSRIRTEHFPLTLESARPSHTSQYLCASATGGGTEAFFGQGTRLTVV.

This clone was recorded once. At one end, the junction sequence differs from germline, possibly due to a read error. CDR3 protein: CASSLGATNEKLFF. DNA of the CDR3: TGTGCCAGCAGCTTGGGGGCAACAAATGAAAAACTGTTTTTT. The rearrangement uses TRBV5-4 and TRBJ1-4; D uncertain. Germline V gene data show CDR1 as SGHNT and CDR2 as YYREEE (reference sequence). The CDR3 has 14 amino acids.

The gene calls are TRBV11-3 and TRBJ2-2; D uncertain. The CDR3 is 13 residues long. The V and J ends lost 0 bases and 5 bases respectively, with 4 bases between them. The germline gives CDR1 SGHNT, CDR2 YENEEA. In nucleotides, the CDR3 is TGTGCCAGCAGCTTAGACCAGACCGGGGAGCTGTTTTTT. It yields the protein CASSLDQTGELFF. Filled out from reference TRBV11-3 and TRBJ2-2, the complete variable domain reads EAGVVQSPRYKIIEKKQPVAFWCNPISGHNTLYWYLQNLGQGPELLIRYENEEAVDDSQLPKDRFSAERLKGVDSTLKIQPAELGDSAVYLCASSLDQTGELFFGEGSRLTVL.

This chain joins TRBV14 and TRBJ2-1; tentative D call: TRBD1 (5 bases). This CDR3 has 17 residues. Germline lookup yields CDR1 SGHDN and CDR2 FVKESK. With 2 bases removed from V and 9 bases from J, the gap between germline ends came to 23 bases. The DNA of the CDR3 is TGTGCCAGCAGCCAACTGGGGCCTCGATTGGGATTCCCTGAGCAGTTCTTC. Amino acid sequence: CASSQLGPRLGFPEQFF.

V is TRBV18 and J is TRBJ2-1, with TRBD2 identical over 14 bases. With V trimmed by 4 bases and J by 2 bases, 4 bases remained unmatched. Germline assignment: CDR1 KGHSH and CDR2 LQKENI. The CDR3 length is 17 residues. CDR3 sequence (DNA): TGTGCCAGCTCACGGACTAGCGGGGGGCCGCCCTACAATGAGCAGTTCTTC. Amino acids: CASSRTSGGPPYNEQFF.

CDR3: CAWTTLQGGDYGYTF. Written as DNA, the CDR3 is TGTGCCTGGACCACCCTCCAGGGGGGTGACTATGGCTACACCTTC. This chain links TRBV30 with TRBJ1-2, with 7 bases identical to TRBD1. The CDR3 runs 15 residues. Looked up from germline, CDR1 is GTSNPN and CDR2 is SVGIG (reference sequence). V gave up 4 bases and J gave up 3 bases; unmatched junction bases: 11.

This chain uses TRBV7-9 with TRBJ1-1; D is unclear. V gave up 1 base and J gave up 2 bases, with 11 bases separating them. The CDR3 is 15 residues long. In germline, CDR1 is SEHNR, CDR2 FQNEAQ (reference sequence). The CDR3 DNA sequence: TGTGCCAGCAGCTTAGGTTCCGGGGTAAACACTGAAGCTTTCTTT. It yields the protein CASSLGSGVNTEAFF. The variable domain in full, with the rest retrieved from reference TRBV7-9 and TRBJ1-1, is DTGVSQNPRHKITKRGQNVTFRCDPISEHNRLYWYRQTLGQGPEFLTYFQNEAQLEKSRLLSDRFSAERPKGSFSTLEIQRTEQGDSAMYLCASSLGSGVNTEAFFGQGTRLTVV.

The gene calls are TRBV4-3 and TRBJ2-6, with a possible D match to TRBD2 (6 bases). The germline CDR1 and CDR2 sequences are LGHNA and YSLEER. The ends were cut back, 0 bases at V and 4 bases at J, with 13 bases in the middle. The CDR3 is 17 amino acids. The DNA of the CDR3 is TGCGCCAGCAGCCAAGAAGTTCGGGGGTCCGGGGCCAACGTCCTGACTTTC. Residues: CASSQEVRGSGANVLTF.

This clone was counted once. This chain connects TRBV27 to TRBJ2-1, with D maybe TRBD1 (5 bases). This CDR3 is built from 15 residues. Trimming pared 6 bases from V and 2 bases from J, leaving 14 bases between. Germline CDR1 reads MNHEY; CDR2 reads SMNVEV (reference sequence). The CDR3 loop reads CASRLPDSPYNEQFF. DNA of the CDR3: TGTGCCAGCAGGCTCCCCGACAGCCCCTACAATGAGCAGTTCTTC.

The rearrangement uses TRBV18 and TRBJ1-1, with D perhaps TRBD1 (6 bases). CDR1 KGHSH and CDR2 LQKENI come from the germline V gene. With 3 bases removed from V and 1 base from J, the gap between germline ends came to 9 bases. This CDR3 has 14 amino acids. CDR3 residues: CASSPTQGNTEAFF. Written as DNA, the CDR3 is TGTGCCAGCTCACCGACACAGGGGAACACTGAAGCTTTCTTT.

The chain combines TRBV19 with TRBJ1-1; 7 nucleotides agree with TRBD1. The germline CDR1 and CDR2 sequences are LNHDA and SQIVND (reference sequence). This CDR3 spans 16 amino acids. Trimming cost V 1 base and J 2 bases; bases outside gene matches: 7. The CDR3 DNA sequence: TGTGCCAGTAGTATAGGTGGCAGGGGGAGAAACACTGAAGCTTTCTTT. Its translation: CASSIGGRGRNTEAFF.

CDR3 amino acids: CASSPISQPAVHGDEKLFF. CDR3 coding DNA: TGTGCCAGCTCACCAATTTCTCAACCAGCGGTACATGGGGATGAAAAACTGTTTTTT. The chain links TRBV18 to TRBJ1-4; D remains ambiguous. Germline values: CDR1 KGHSH, CDR2 LQKENI. V was pared by 2 bases and J by 6 bases, with 25 bases between. The CDR3 totals 19 residues.

The rearrangement links TRBV2 to TRBJ2-7, with 7 bases that match TRBD1. The CDR3 totals 13 residues. Germline-derived CDR1 and CDR2 are SNHLY and FYNNEI. Unmatched junction bases numbered 3, after V lost 1 base and J lost 6 bases. CDR3 region: CASSEGTGPEQYF. CDR3 coding DNA: TGTGCCAGCAGTGAAGGGACAGGCCCCGAGCAGTACTTC.

The rearrangement joins TRBV15 to TRBJ1-2; D is possibly TRBD1 (5 bases). The CDR3 length is 16 residues. With 3 bases removed from V and 4 bases from J, the gap between germline ends came to 18 bases. CDR1 is LNHNV, CDR2 YYDKDF, per germline (reference sequence). This chain's CDR3 is CATSRDSIQDSYGYTF. For the CDR3, the DNA is TGTGCCACCAGCAGGGACTCAATCCAAGACAGCTATGGCTACACCTTC.

The gene calls are TRBV14 and TRBJ2-3, with D tentatively TRBD1 (6 bases). The V gene lost 4 bases and the J gene lost 0 bases, with 20 bases spanning the gap. The CDR3 consists of 18 residues. Germline CDR1 SGHDN, CDR2 FVKESK. CDR3 sequence: CASSPLRGRGSSTDTQYF. CDR3 nucleotides: TGTGCCAGCAGCCCTTTACGGGGCAGGGGATCTAGCACAGATACGCAGTATTTT. Together with reference TRBV14 and TRBJ2-3, the CDR3 gives the full variable domain: EAGVTQFPSHSVIEKGQTVTLRCDPISGHDNLYWYRRVMGKEIKFLLHFVKESKQDESGMPNNRFLAERTGGTYSTLKVQPAELEDSGVYFCASSPLRGRGSSTDTQYFGPGTRLTVL.

A single count supports this clone. The chain uses TRBV2 and TRBJ1-5; D is uncertain. The CDR3 has 15 residues. The V and J ends lost 5 bases and 2 bases respectively, with 13 bases between them. Looked up from germline, CDR1 is SNHLY and CDR2 is FYNNEI. The CDR3 bases are TGTGCCAGCAGTCCCTGGGGTGAGGGCAATCAGCCCCAGCATTTT. This codes for CASSPWGEGNQPQHF. The full variable domain, rest sourced from reference TRBV2 and TRBJ1-5, is EPEVTQTPSHQVTQMGQEVILRCVPISNHLYFYWYRQILGQKVEFLVSFYNNEISEKSEIFDDQFSVERPDGSNFTLKIRSTKLEDSAMYFCASSPWGEGNQPQHFGDGTRLSIL.

The chain links TRBV9 to TRBJ2-1; D remains ambiguous. The germline gives CDR1 SGDLS, CDR2 YYNGEE. Trimming took 1 base from V and 8 from J, leaving 10 bases between them. The CDR3 runs 13 residues. The CDR3 loop is CASSVPPRDEQFF. CDR3 bases: TGTGCCAGCAGCGTACCCCCGCGCGATGAGCAGTTCTTC.

The genes are TRBV21-1 and TRBJ1-6. TRBV21-1 is noted as a pseudogene. This CDR3 has 17 amino acids. The CDR3 loop is CASSTTDSPGGNSPLHF. CDR3 in DNA: TGTGCCAGCAGCACTACGGACAGCCCCGGGGGGAATTCACCCCTCCACTTT.

The rearrangement joins TRBV28 to TRBJ1-1, with a tentative D call TRBD1 (6 bases). Trimming cost V 4 bases and J 0 bases, with 15 bases left between them. Germline CDR1 MDHEN, CDR2 SYDVKM. The CDR3 sequence is 16 residues long. As DNA, the CDR3 is TGTGCCAGCAGTTCGATCAGACAGGTTATGAACACTGAAGCTTTCTTT. Translating gives CASSSIRQVMNTEAFF.

The chain recombines TRBV27 with TRBJ2-1; D remains ambiguous. Trimming shortened V by 3 bases and J by 10 bases, and 4 bases separated the two germline ends. The germline CDR1 and CDR2 sequences are MNHEY and SMNVEV (reference sequence). This CDR3 has 10 amino acids. In DNA form, the CDR3 reads TGTGCCAGCAGTTTCCCAGAGCAGTTCTTC. Its protein is CASSFPEQFF.

The V and J genes are TRBV6-6 and TRBJ1-5; maybe TRBD1 (5 bases). Trimming took 4 bases from V and 2 from J, leaving 12 bases between them. The CDR3 sequence is 15 residues long. Germline V gene data show CDR1 as MNHNY and CDR2 as SVGAGI (reference sequence). CDR3 DNA: TGTGCCAGCAGTTCCGCCGGGACGGGCAATCAGCCCCAGCATTTT. Amino acid sequence: CASSSAGTGNQPQHF.

The rearrangement joins TRBV18 to TRBJ2-2; D uncertain. CDR3 size: 16 residues. Trimming removed 2 bases at V and 0 bases at J, with 10 bases between. CDR1 KGHSH and CDR2 LQKENI come from the germline V gene. DNA of the CDR3: TGTGCCAGCTCACCAGTTCGAATTCCGAACACCGGGGAGCTGTTTTTT. It encodes CASSPVRIPNTGELFF.

The chain is built from TRBV2 and TRBJ1-3; D unresolved. The CDR3 loop spans 16 amino acids. V dropped 0 bases and J dropped 1 base, with 10 bases sitting between them. In germline, CDR1 is SNHLY, CDR2 FYNNEI. For the CDR3, the DNA is TGTGCCAGCAGTGAAGCGTACTTCTCTTCTGGAAACACCATATATTTT. It is translated as CASSEAYFSSGNTIYF.

This chain connects TRBV25-1 to TRBJ2-3; TRBD1 is a possible D gene (5 bases). The V gene's germline CDR1 is MGHDK and CDR2 SYGVNS. V was cut by 5 bases and J by 1 base, with 7 bases left in between. The CDR3 length is 13 residues. Here the CDR3 reads CASSKGGTDTQYF. For the CDR3, the DNA is TGTGCCAGCAGTAAAGGGGGCACAGATACGCAGTATTTT.

J is TRBJ2-5 and V is TRBV15; tentative D call: TRBD1 (6 bases). This CDR3 spans 13 amino acids. CDR1 is LNHNV, CDR2 YYDKDF, per germline (reference sequence). V gave up 8 bases and J gave up 5 bases, with 15 bases separating them. CDR3 sequence (DNA): TGTGCCACCCGGCCAGGGGTATGGGAGACCCAGTACTTC. Protein: CATRPGVWETQYF.

V usage is TRBV2 and J usage is TRBJ1-2; 7 positions agree with TRBD1. The germline V gene encodes CDR1 SNHLY and CDR2 FYNNEI. The CDR3 has 14 amino acids. The J segment lost 4 bases and the V segment lost 6 bases, leaving 8 bases of the junction unmatched. The CDR3 DNA reads as TGTGCCAGCAGCCCGACAGGGAGATCCTATGGCTACACCTTC. This gives the protein CASSPTGRSYGYTF. Looking up the rest from reference TRBV2 and TRBJ1-2 gives the full variable domain: EPEVTQTPSHQVTQMGQEVILRCVPISNHLYFYWYRQILGQKVEFLVSFYNNEISEKSEIFDDQFSVERPDGSNFTLKIRSTKLEDSAMYFCASSPTGRSYGYTFGSGTRLTVV.

The CDR3 protein is CASKEGISNQPQHF. The CDR3 bases are TGTGCCAGCAAGGAGGGAATTAGCAATCAGCCCCAGCATTTT. The V and J genes are TRBV6-5 and TRBJ1-5; D call uncertain. Germline CDR1 reads MNHEY; CDR2 reads SVGAGI. The CDR3 runs 14 residues. Trimming removed 7 bases from V and 0 bases from J, with 10 bases in between.